This passage covers 26 T cell receptor beta chains from one sample sequenced in a study of CD8+CD57+ T cells in acquired aplastic anemia. Patients chosen for sequencing had CD8+CD57+ cells that had expanded, as shown by flow cytometry. Profiling that covered TCR beta VDJ and CDR3 relied on genomic DNA as its template. TCRdb redid the calling of the reads with MiXCR, one entry per CDR3 protein. The sample lists under 200,000 distinct CDR3 sequences, under 55% occurring once. Sequenced: sorted CD4+, CD8+, or CD8+CD57+ T cells (not recorded which) from PBMCs. The receptors were gathered from a human donor with aplastic anemia.

There are many counts of this clonotype. V and J are TRBV4-2 and TRBJ1-1; D call uncertain. Germline V gene data show CDR1 as LGHNA and CDR2 as YNFKEQ. V lost 1 base and J lost 10, with 10 bases in between. The CDR3 consists of 12 residues. The CDR3 nucleotides are TGTGCCAGCAGCCAAGGAGCGAGGGCAGCTTTCTTT. It yields the protein CASSQGARAAFF.

This clonotype was detected ten times or more. The chain combines TRBV20-1 with TRBJ2-7, with TRBD1 as a possible D gene (6 bases). Germline CDR1 DFQATT, CDR2 SNEGSKA (reference sequence). This CDR3 spans 14 amino acids. V was trimmed by 3 bases and J by 2 bases, leaving 14 bases between them. The CDR3 DNA reads TGCAGTGCTAGGTCCGGGACAAGGGCCTACGAGCAGTACTTC. Protein sequence: CSARSGTRAYEQYF.

The table lists this clonotype with many counts. The chain recombines TRBV25-1 with TRBJ1-2; no clear D gene. Trimming removed 2 bases at V and 5 bases at J, with 3 bases between. Germline CDR1 is MGHDK and CDR2 is SYGVNS. The CDR3 extends over 11 amino acids. The DNA for the CDR3 is TGTGCCAGCAGTGAACTTTATGGCTACACCTTC. This translates into CASSELYGYTF.

V usage is TRBV7-9 and J usage is TRBJ1-2; TRBD1 might be the D (6 bases). Looked up from germline, CDR1 is SEHNR and CDR2 is FQNEAQ (reference sequence). V lost 0 bases and J lost 7, with 15 bases in between. This CDR3 contains 15 residues. CDR3 nucleotide sequence: TGTGCCAGCAGCTTAGCGGCGGGGGGCGGCAGTGGCTACACCTTC. Its protein product is CASSLAAGGGSGYTF.

Note on this clonotype: At one of its ends the junction is not consistent with the germline gene, which may arise from a read error. The rearrangement uses TRBV10-1 and TRBJ2-7, with D possibly being TRBD1 (6 bases). Germline V CDR1 and CDR2: WNHNN, SYGVQD (reference sequence). The CDR3 spans 11 residues. The CDR3 loop is CATWTDYEQYF. The CDR3 region has the DNA TGTGCCACATGGACAGACTACGAGCAGTACTTC.

There are many counts of this clonotype. The chain links TRBV12-3 or TRBV12-4 to TRBJ1-5; 8 bases align to TRBD1. The V and J ends lost 5 bases and 7 bases, in that order; junction bases with no gene match: 7. CDR3 length equals 14 residues. For the CDR3, the DNA is TGTGCCAGCAGTGGACAGGGTGTGGTACAGCCCCAGCATTTT. This translates into CASSGQGVVQPQHF.

With respect to this clonotype: A much larger clone lies one base from this, so it may be a read error. The gene calls are TRBV5-1 and TRBJ1-4; the D is unclear. The CDR3 is made up of 14 amino acids. Germline CDR1 and CDR2: SGHRS and YFSETQ. V shed 0 bases and J shed 2 bases, with 5 bases lying between them. The CDR3 is CASSLAATNEKLFF. The CDR3 coding sequence is TGCGCCAGCAGCTTGGCTGCCACTAATGAAAAACTGTTTTTT. Full variable domain (rest looked up from reference TRBV5-1 and TRBJ1-4): KAGVTQTPRYLIKTRGQQVTLSCSPISGHRSVSWYQQTPGQGLQFLFEYFSETQRNKGNFPGRFSGRQFSNSRSEMNVSTLELGDSALYLCASSLAATNEKLFFGSGTQLSVL.

This clonotype appeared many times. The gene calls are TRBV20-1 and TRBJ1-2; D gene ambiguous. Germline V lookup: CDR1 DFQATT, CDR2 SNEGSKA (reference sequence). CDR3 size: 15 residues. V gave up 3 bases and J gave up 3 bases, with 17 bases separating them. CDR3 coding DNA: TGCAGTGCTAGGGGTTATCGGGGAGATGACTATGGCTACACCTTC. Translating it yields CSARGYRGDDYGYTF.

The J gene is TRBJ2-1, the V gene TRBV20-1, with 10 bases aligning to TRBD2. With V trimmed by 3 bases and J by 9 bases, 11 bases remained unmatched. Germline loops: CDR1 DFQATT, CDR2 SNEGSKA (reference sequence). The CDR3 loop spans 15 amino acids. CDR3 residues: CSARVSSGGAREQFF. CDR3 DNA: TGCAGTGCTAGGGTTTCAAGCGGGGGGGCCCGTGAGCAGTTCTTC.

V and J are TRBV19 and TRBJ1-5, with D perhaps TRBD1 (6 bases). Germline V gives CDR1 LNHDA, CDR2 SQIVND (reference sequence). The CDR3 spans 15 residues. Trimming left V 0 bases short and J 10 bases short, with 16 bases between. CDR3 protein: CASSIDPIGTLPQHF. The DNA for the CDR3 is TGTGCCAGTAGTATAGACCCCATCGGGACACTCCCCCAGCATTTT. The full variable domain, with the rest looked up from reference TRBV19 and TRBJ1-5, is DGGITQSPKYLFRKEGQNVTLSCEQNLNHDAMYWYRQDPGQGLRLIYYSQIVNDFQKGDIAEGYSVSREKKESFPLTVTSAQKNPTAFYLCASSIDPIGTLPQHFGDGTRLSIL.

The chain links TRBV4-2 to TRBJ2-3, with D perhaps matching TRBD2 (5 bases). This CDR3 has 14 amino acids. In germline, CDR1 is LGHNA, CDR2 YNFKEQ. V lost 4 bases and J 8 bases, leaving 16 bases between the germline ends. The CDR3 here is CASSPVGEGGTQYF. The CDR3 DNA reads as TGTGCCAGCAGCCCCGTCGGTGAGGGCGGTACGCAGTATTTT.

The J gene is TRBJ2-7, the V gene TRBV10-3, with 11 bases matching TRBD1. Germline V gene lookup returns CDR1 ENHRY and CDR2 SYGVKD. J lost 2 bases, V lost 2 bases, and 5 bases had no gene match. The CDR3 loop spans 16 amino acids. DNA of the CDR3: TGTGCCATCAGTGAGAGAGGGACAGGGGGAACCTACGAGCAGTACTTC. Residues: CAISERGTGGTYEQYF.

The V gene is TRBV6-1, the J gene TRBJ2-5; no firm D call. CDR1 and CDR2 from the germline V gene are MNHNS and SASEGT. Trimming left V 6 bases short and J 5 bases short, with 22 bases between. The CDR3 spans 16 residues. CDR3 region: CASSLSRTVQSETQYF. Here the CDR3 DNA reads TGTGCCAGCAGCCTGAGTCGGACGGTTCAGAGTGAGACCCAGTACTTC.

Many counts were recorded for this clonotype. The rearrangement links TRBV19 to TRBJ2-1; D remains ambiguous. The CDR3 totals 13 residues. Germline V gene data show CDR1 as LNHDA and CDR2 as SQIVND (reference sequence). Trimming stripped 0 bases from V and 7 bases from J, with 7 bases between. CDR3 bases: TGTGCCAGTAGTATAGATCGTAGGAATGAGCAGTTCTTC. Residues: CASSIDRRNEQFF. Drawing the rest from reference TRBV19 and TRBJ2-1, the complete variable domain is DGGITQSPKYLFRKEGQNVTLSCEQNLNHDAMYWYRQDPGQGLRLIYYSQIVNDFQKGDIAEGYSVSREKKESFPLTVTSAQKNPTAFYLCASSIDRRNEQFFGPGTRLTVL.

This clonotype was detected ten times or more. DNA of the CDR3: TGTGCCAGCAGCTTGGACCCCACAGGGGCCTATGGCTACACCTTC. Residues: CASSLDPTGAYGYTF. The J gene is TRBJ1-2, the V gene TRBV5-6; TRBD1 aligns across 7 bases. Per the germline V gene, CDR1 is SGHDT and CDR2 is YYEEEE. V gave up 0 bases and J gave up 4 bases; unmatched junction bases: 6. There are 15 residues in the CDR3.

This clonotype was detected many times. This sequence joins TRBV7-9 and TRBJ1-1; tentative D call: TRBD1 (5 bases). CDR3 length: 15 residues. CDR1 is SEHNR, CDR2 FQNEAQ, per germline (reference sequence). Trimming cost V 3 bases and J 10 bases, with 21 bases left between them. CDR3 in amino acids: CASSFSFGAGMRAFF. CDR3 sequence (DNA): TGTGCCAGCAGCTTCTCCTTCGGGGCAGGGATGAGAGCTTTCTTT.

This chain links TRBV7-2 with TRBJ2-3; 10 bases agree with TRBD2. From germline, CDR1 is SGHTA and CDR2 FQGNSA. The CDR3 consists of 14 residues. Trimming at V came to 0 bases and at J to 8 bases, leaving 2 bases not matched to a gene. The CDR3 DNA is TGTGCCAGCAGCTTAGCTCTAGCGGGGGCTACGCAGTATTTT. Translated, it gives CASSLALAGATQYF.

Comment on this clonotype: A much larger clone is a single base away; this may be a read error. V and J are TRBV6-1 and TRBJ2-7; D is perhaps TRBD2 (5 bases). The CDR3 has 14 amino acids. CDR1 MNHNS and CDR2 SASEGT come from the germline V gene. The CDR3 region has the DNA TGTGTCAGCAACTACCTGGCGGGCTCCTACGAGCAGTACTTC. It yields the protein CVSNYLAGSYEQYF.

At least ten counts were recorded for this clonotype. The chain has TRBV7-2 and TRBJ2-7; D gene uncertain. The CDR3 covers 13 residues. Trimming stripped 5 bases from V and 4 bases from J, with 12 bases between. CDR1 is SGHTA and CDR2 is FQGNSA in the germline V gene. CDR3 residues: CASSAITGYEQYF. The CDR3 region has the DNA TGTGCCAGCAGCGCCATAACGGGTTACGAGCAGTACTTC.

This clonotype was detected a few times. The gene calls are TRBV30 and TRBJ2-3; D ambiguous. V was clipped by 5 bases and J by 0 bases, with 12 bases between them. Per the germline V gene, CDR1 is GTSNPN and CDR2 is SVGIG (reference sequence). The CDR3 extends over 14 amino acids. The chain's CDR3 is CAWGPWRSTDTQYF. In nucleotides, the CDR3 is TGTGCCTGGGGCCCCTGGCGAAGCACAGATACGCAGTATTTT.

This chain connects TRBV10-3 to TRBJ2-1, with TRBD2 matching 10 bases. J was trimmed by 10 bases and V by 3 bases; bases with no gene match: 6. Looked up from germline, CDR1 is ENHRY and CDR2 is SYGVKD. There are 14 residues in the CDR3. CDR3 bases: TGTGCCATCAGTGACTTCCAGCGGGGGGGCGAGCAGTTCTTC. It codes for CAISDFQRGGEQFF.

The rearrangement uses TRBV6-5 and TRBJ1-1, with D perhaps TRBD1 (6 bases). This CDR3 is 15 amino acids long. CDR1 MNHEY and CDR2 SVGAGI come from the germline V gene. V lost 3 bases, J lost 7 bases, and 18 bases lay in between. DNA for the CDR3: TGTGCCAGCAGTTATAGGCTGGTGGGGGGCGGTGAAGCTTTCTTT. Translating gives CASSYRLVGGGEAFF.

This clonotype was recorded at least ten times. The chain couples TRBV6-1 to TRBJ1-6; D not certain. Germline CDR1 MNHNS, CDR2 SASEGT. The CDR3 is made up of 14 amino acids. The V and J ends lost 2 bases and 14 bases respectively, with 16 bases between them. CDR3 sequence: CASSELEMLRALHF. The CDR3 nucleotides read TGTGCCAGCAGTGAACTGGAAATGCTTAGGGCCCTCCACTTT.

This clonotype has only a few counts. The V and J genes are TRBV28 and TRBJ2-5; a weak D match, TRBD2 (8 bases). CDR3 size: 17 residues. The germline V and J ends were trimmed by 3 bases and 2 bases, with 19 bases remaining between them. Germline V gives CDR1 MDHEN, CDR2 SYDVKM. This chain's CDR3 is CASSFGRGHDPQETQYF. The CDR3 nucleotides are TGTGCCAGCAGTTTCGGGAGGGGGCACGACCCACAAGAGACCCAGTACTTC.

The rearrangement links TRBV7-2 to TRBJ2-7; D gene ambiguous. CDR1 SGHTA and CDR2 FQGNSA come from the germline V gene. The CDR3 covers 12 residues. The V end lost 3 bases, the J end lost 5 bases, and 8 bases lay between the germline ends. The CDR3 protein is CASSFLRHEQYF. The CDR3 DNA reads as TGTGCCAGCAGCTTCCTCCGACACGAGCAGTACTTC.

With regard to this clonotype: This may stem from a read error, because a much larger clone lies one nucleotide away. The V call is TRBV21-1, the J call TRBJ2-1; TRBD2 is taken as the D call from the table, unchecked against the DNA. TRBV21-1 is noted as a pseudogene. This CDR3 has 19 amino acids. CDR3 loop: CASTSTASCGREPYNEQFF. CDR3 nucleotides: TGTGCCAGCACCAGTACGGCCTCCTGCGGGAGGGAACCATACAATGAGCAGTTCTTC.